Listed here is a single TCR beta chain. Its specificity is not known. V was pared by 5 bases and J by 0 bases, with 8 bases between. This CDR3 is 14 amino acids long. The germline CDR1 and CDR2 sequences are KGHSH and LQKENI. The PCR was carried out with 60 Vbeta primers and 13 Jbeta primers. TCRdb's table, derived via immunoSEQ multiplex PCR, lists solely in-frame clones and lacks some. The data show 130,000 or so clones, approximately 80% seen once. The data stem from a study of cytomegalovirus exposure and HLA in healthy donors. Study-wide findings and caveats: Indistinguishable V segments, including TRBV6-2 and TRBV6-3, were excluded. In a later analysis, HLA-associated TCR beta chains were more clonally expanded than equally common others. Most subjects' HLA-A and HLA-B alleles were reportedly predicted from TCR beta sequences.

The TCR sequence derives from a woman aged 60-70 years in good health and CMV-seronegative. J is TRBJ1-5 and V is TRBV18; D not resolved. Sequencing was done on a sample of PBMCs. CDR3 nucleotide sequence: TGTGCCAGCTCATTGGGCCTTAGCAATCAGCCCCAGCATTTT. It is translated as CASSLGLSNQPQHF.